The 11 T cell receptor beta chains given below trace back to one sample, sequenced in a study of cytotoxic CD8 clonotypes in ibrutinib-treated CLL. Repertoires were generated with immunoSEQ multiplex PCR, while TCRdb's copy carries only in-frame clones and drops some. The table lists about 85,000 clones, 75% to 85% of them singletons. Sequences were derived from PBMCs, sampled after 12 months of ibrutinib treatment. The receptors stem from a human donor with chronic lymphocytic leukemia.

This clone was recorded only once. The chain employs TRBV7-3 and TRBJ2-1, with D uncertain. Trimming removed 4 bases from V and 7 bases from J, with 11 bases in between. In germline, CDR1 is SGHTA, CDR2 FQGTGA. CDR3 size: 13 residues. The CDR3 nucleotides are TGTGCCAGCAGCTCCGGGCCACCTAATGAGCAGTTCTTC. Translated, it gives CASSSGPPNEQFF. Using reference TRBV7-3 and TRBJ2-1 for the parts outside the CDR3, the full variable domain is GAGVSQTPSNKVTEKGKYVELRCDPISGHTALYWYRQSLGQGPEFLIYFQGTGAADDSGLPNDRFFAVRPEGSVSTLKIQRTERGDSAVYLCASSSGPPNEQFFGPGTRLTVL.

Comments on this clone: Sequence at one end of the junction differs from germline and may be a read error. The J gene is TRBJ2-3, the V gene TRBV7-7; D may be TRBD1 or TRBD2 (5 bases each). The CDR3 length is 13 residues. Germline V gives CDR1 SSHAT, CDR2 FNYEAQ (reference sequence). The CDR3 is CASSPDPGRPQYF. CDR3 nucleotide sequence: TGTGCTAGCAGCCCCGATCCGGGACGTCCGCAGTATTTT.

The chain couples TRBV19 to TRBJ1-3; D remains ambiguous. The V end was cut by 5 bases, the J end by 4 bases, with 6 bases between. CDR3 length equals 12 residues. Looked up from germline, CDR1 is LNHDA and CDR2 is SQIVND (reference sequence). CDR3 protein: CASSPRGNTIYF. DNA of the CDR3: TGTGCCAGTAGTCCCCGCGGAAACACCATATATTTT.

This chain links TRBV21-1 with TRBJ2-1; the D call TRBD2 from the table was never checked on the DNA. TRBV21-1 is an annotated pseudogene. The CDR3 has 17 amino acids. The CDR3 loop is CASSKEGSRGSYNEQFF. The CDR3 coding sequence is TGTGCCAGCAGCAAAGAGGGTTCGCGGGGCTCCTACAATGAGCAGTTCTTC.

V and J are TRBV7-3 and TRBJ1-1; 9 positions agree with TRBD1. Germline V lookup: CDR1 SGHTA, CDR2 FQGTGA. The junction had 2 bases not matched to a gene; V was cut back by 2 bases and J by 4 bases. The CDR3 totals 14 residues. This CDR3 is CASSLGTGRTEAFF. In nucleotides, the CDR3 is TGTGCCAGCAGCTTAGGGACAGGGCGCACTGAAGCTTTCTTT.

This clone was picked up a small number of times. The chain combines TRBV4-3 with TRBJ1-6, with D possibly TRBD1 on 6 matching bases. The CDR3 has 13 amino acids. The germline CDR1 and CDR2 sequences are LGHNA and YSLEER. Between the trimmed V and J ends, which lost 1 base and 10 bases, there was a span of 8 bases. The chain's CDR3 is CASSQVGGSPLHF. In DNA form, the CDR3 reads TGCGCCAGCAGCCAAGTCGGGGGCTCACCCCTCCACTTT.

This clone occurred a few times. This chain connects TRBV27 to TRBJ1-6, with 9 bases matching TRBD1. J was trimmed by 6 bases and V by 2 bases; bases with no gene match: 8. Germline V gene sequence: CDR1 MNHEY, CDR2 SMNVEV (reference sequence). CDR3 length: 17 residues. The CDR3 region has the DNA TGTGCCAGCAGTTTAGGCTTCTCGGACAGGGGTAATTCACCCCTCCACTTT. Translated: CASSLGFSDRGNSPLHF.

The chain couples TRBV11-1 to TRBJ2-7, with D hard to call. The length of the CDR3 is 12 residues. CDR1 and CDR2 (germline): SGHAT, FQDESV (reference sequence). V was pared by 3 bases and J by 2 bases, with 5 bases between. This chain's CDR3 is CASSFATYEQYF. In nucleotides, the CDR3 is TGTGCCAGCAGCTTCGCCACCTACGAGCAGTACTTC.

This chain joins TRBV5-1 and TRBJ1-1; D perhaps matches TRBD1 (5 bases). CDR3 size: 14 residues. The V end was cut by 4 bases, the J end by 4 bases, with 14 bases between. Germline CDR1 and CDR2: SGHRS and YFSETQ. CDR3 sequence reads: CASSPAGVGTEAFF. The DNA of the CDR3 is TGCGCCAGCAGCCCGGCGGGGGTCGGCACTGAAGCTTTCTTT.

A few counts support this clone. V usage is TRBV10-3 and J usage is TRBJ2-5, with 15 bases aligning to TRBD2. Losses at the gene ends were 11 bases for V and 5 bases for J; bases not matched to a gene: 6. CDR1 is ENHRY and CDR2 is SYGVKD in the germline V gene. CDR3 size: 14 residues. The CDR3 spells CAAAGTSGGETQYF. The CDR3, as DNA: TGTGCCGCCGCCGGGACTAGCGGGGGGGAGACCCAGTACTTC.

V and J are TRBV7-2 and TRBJ2-1; TRBD1 might be the D (6 bases). CDR1 is SGHTA and CDR2 is FQGNSA in the germline V gene. The CDR3 runs 14 residues. V lost 5 bases and J lost 10, with 18 bases in between. CDR3 in amino acids: CASSPRASRGEQFF. The CDR3 DNA is TGTGCCAGCAGCCCACGGGCCTCGAGGGGGGAGCAGTTCTTC.